Sequencing of this T cell receptor beta chain was carried out in a study of molecular identifiers for immune sequencing clone quantification. General observations from the study: Detectable among 800,000 to 1,000,000 naive cells, according to reports, was Jurkat TCR RNA spiked in from one cell.

Generation of bulk TCR libraries relied on previously described methods and listed TCR primers. TCRdb re-analysed the PCR reads in MiXCR, keeping a single row per CDR3 protein. This table has 8,800 or so distinct CDR3 sequences, roughly a fifth appearing once. Relative to its sample, this clonotype is medium-sized (0.01 to 0.1%). Its antigen remains unidentified. CDR3 size: 13 residues. Germline lookup yields CDR1 SGHTS and CDR2 YDEGEE. V dropped 0 bases and J dropped 4 bases, with 6 bases sitting between them. Sorting isolated naive CD8 T cells as CD8+CD4-CCR7+CD45RA+ events. Sample: naive CD8+ T cells from blood, with Jurkat cell RNA spiked in. The subset: FACS-sorted CD8+CD4-CCR7+CD45RA+ naive T cells. The chain uses TRBV5-8 and TRBJ2-3; D remains unclear. This receptor was obtained from a human donor in good health. Some libraries in this study had Jurkat cell RNA spiked in. The CDR3 nucleotides read TGTGCCAGCAGCTTGGTTTCGGCAGATACGCAGTATTTT. Translated: CASSLVSADTQYF.